The 20 T cell receptor beta chains in this list originate from one sample, sequenced in a study of blood T cell repertoires in COVID-19. Assay: immunoSEQ multiplex PCR; the TCRdb copy retains only in-frame clones and omits some. In the table there are fewer than 200,000 clones, about four fifths of which are singletons. The source material was peripheral blood. Receptors were obtained from a woman aged 55-75 years with COVID-19, enrolled during active disease.

The chain couples TRBV7-6 to TRBJ2-5; D possibly corresponds to TRBD2 (6 bases). The CDR3 totals 16 residues. CDR1 and CDR2 (germline): SGHVS, FNYEAQ. V shed 5 bases and J shed 5 bases, with 21 bases lying between them. This CDR3 reads CASSHPRRGYGETQYF. The DNA of the CDR3 is TGTGCCAGCAGCCACCCCCGGCGGGGATATGGGGAGACCCAGTACTTC.

The rearrangement links TRBV6-5 to TRBJ2-2; 7 bases map to TRBD1. Germline loops: CDR1 MNHEY, CDR2 SVGAGI. V shed 2 bases, J shed 5 bases, and the junction held 5 bases outside the gene matches. CDR3 size: 15 residues. Here the CDR3 DNA reads TGTGCCAGCAGTTACAGGGGGCGCGGGACCGGGGAGCTGTTTTTT. This sequence encodes CASSYRGRGTGELFF.

The rearrangement uses TRBV5-8 and TRBJ2-1; 7 bases agree with TRBD1. The CDR3 length is 14 residues. V lost 3 bases, J lost 7 bases, and 7 bases stayed unmatched. Germline-derived CDR1 and CDR2 are SGHTS and YDEGEE. CDR3 sequence reads: CASSSYRGRNEQFF. The CDR3, as DNA: TGTGCCAGCAGCTCGTACAGGGGCAGGAATGAGCAGTTCTTC.

This chain joins TRBV7-2 and TRBJ2-7; 10 nucleotides agree with TRBD1. V shed 0 bases and J 3 bases; nucleotides not matched to a gene: 2. The germline gives CDR1 SGHTA, CDR2 FQGNSA. The CDR3 runs to 15 residues. Here the CDR3 DNA reads TGTGCCAGCAGCTTAGCGACAGGGGGCTACTACGAGCAGTACTTC. Protein product: CASSLATGGYYEQYF.

This chain joins TRBV29-1 and TRBJ1-2; TRBD1 is a possible D gene (5 bases). V was shortened by 6 bases and J by 3 bases, with 11 bases between the two germline ends. The CDR3 spans 12 residues. The germline gives CDR1 SQVTM, CDR2 ANQGSEA. The CDR3 region has the DNA TGCAGCGTACACGACAGTTACTATGGCTACACCTTC. Amino acids: CSVHDSYYGYTF.

The chain links TRBV9 to TRBJ2-7; TRBD2 matches 14 bases. In germline, CDR1 is SGDLS, CDR2 YYNGEE. V was pared by 4 bases and J by 5 bases, with 2 bases of the junction left unmatched. The CDR3 sequence is 14 residues long. CDR3 DNA: TGTGCCAGCAGCCGGACTAGCGGGAGGAACGAGCAGTACTTC. It encodes CASSRTSGRNEQYF.

V gene TRBV7-3 combines with J gene TRBJ2-3; the match to TRBD2 covers 13 bases. The germline V gene encodes CDR1 SGHTA and CDR2 FQGTGA. This CDR3 is 14 amino acids long. Trimming at V came to 2 bases and at J to 9 bases, leaving 2 bases not matched to a gene. CDR3 region: CASSLAGLAGTQYF. CDR3 sequence (DNA): TGTGCCAGCAGCTTAGCGGGACTAGCGGGGACGCAGTATTTT.

CDR3 protein: CASSMTGGAKNIQYF. In DNA form, the CDR3 reads TGTGCCAGCAGCATGACGGGGGGGGCCAAAAACATTCAGTACTTC. J is TRBJ2-4 and V is TRBV6-4; TRBD2 agrees at 8 bases. This CDR3 comprises 15 residues. The V gene end was trimmed by 6 bases and the J gene end by 1 base; junction bases not matched to a gene: 5. Germline-derived CDR1 and CDR2 are MRHNA and SNTAGT.

This sequence joins TRBV5-1 and TRBJ2-1; TRBD2 agrees at 8 bases. CDR3 length equals 16 residues. Germline V CDR1 and CDR2: SGHRS, YFSETQ. J lost 9 bases, V lost 0 bases, and 11 bases had no gene match. The CDR3 sequence is CASSLDGTSFPREQFF. In DNA, the CDR3 is TGCGCCAGCAGCTTGGACGGGACTAGTTTCCCTCGTGAGCAGTTCTTC.

This chain connects TRBV25-1 to TRBJ2-1; 10 bases fit TRBD2. Trimming at V came to 6 bases and at J to 9 bases, leaving 8 bases not matched to a gene. The CDR3 loop spans 14 amino acids. The germline V gene has CDR1 MGHDK and CDR2 SYGVNS. CDR3 residues: CASRHSGRRGEQFF. DNA for the CDR3: TGTGCCAGCAGACATAGCGGGAGGCGGGGTGAGCAGTTCTTC.

The V and J genes are TRBV7-2 and TRBJ2-1; D is perhaps TRBD2 (5 bases). Germline lookup yields CDR1 SGHTA and CDR2 FQGNSA. This CDR3 region has 17 residues. Between the trimmed V and J ends, which lost 2 bases and 4 bases, there was a span of 18 bases. CDR3 DNA: TGTGCCAGCAGCTTAAGGTGGGGTAGCGACCTTTACAATGAGCAGTTCTTC. It encodes CASSLRWGSDLYNEQFF.

The chain carries TRBV18 and TRBJ2-1; possible D gene TRBD2, 5 bases. CDR1 is KGHSH and CDR2 is LQKENI in the germline V gene. The CDR3 covers 13 residues. V dropped 3 bases and J dropped 8 bases, with 11 bases sitting between them. The CDR3 loop is CASSPTRADEQFF. CDR3 nucleotides: TGTGCCAGCTCACCGACGCGGGCGGATGAGCAGTTCTTC.

Only a few counts were recorded for this clone. The genes are TRBV28 and TRBJ1-4; 8 bases agree with TRBD1. V shed 5 bases, J shed 16 bases, and the junction held 18 bases outside the gene matches. This CDR3 has 15 residues. CDR1 is MDHEN, CDR2 SYDVKM, per germline. This CDR3 is CASSGREQGDVGGFF. CDR3 bases: TGTGCCAGCAGTGGACGTGAACAGGGGGATGTCGGAGGGTTTTTT.

The chain joins TRBV20-1 to TRBJ1-2; D is ambiguous. V gave up 6 bases and J gave up 8 bases, with 13 bases separating them. Germline lookup yields CDR1 DFQATT and CDR2 SNEGSKA (reference sequence). The CDR3 spans 11 residues. In nucleotides, the CDR3 is TGCAGTGCCCGACCGGGTGGCGGCTACACCTTC. Protein sequence: CSARPGGGYTF.

This chain uses TRBV19 with TRBJ2-5; weak D call: TRBD2 (6 bases). With 5 bases removed from V and 1 base from J, the gap between germline ends came to 14 bases. The length of the CDR3 is 15 residues. Germline CDR1 and CDR2: LNHDA and SQIVND (reference sequence). CDR3 protein: CASSSRRDSQETQYF. Written as DNA, the CDR3 is TGTGCCAGTAGTTCCCGACGGGACTCCCAAGAGACCCAGTACTTC.

This clone occurred once. This rearrangement joins TRBV18 to TRBJ1-5, with 9 nucleotides matching TRBD1. This CDR3 has 18 amino acids. Germline lookup yields CDR1 KGHSH and CDR2 LQKENI. The V gene end was trimmed by 5 bases and the J gene end by 9 bases; junction bases not matched to a gene: 20. The CDR3 protein is CASSATGTGSGWLWPQHF. CDR3 coding DNA: TGTGCCAGCTCAGCCACCGGGACAGGGTCTGGCTGGCTCTGGCCCCAGCATTTT.

This clone showed up many times. The CDR3 region has the DNA TGTGCCAGCAGCCAGTTCCTGAGGGCTGAAGCTTTCTTT. It specifies CASSQFLRAEAFF. The gene calls are TRBV7-2 and TRBJ1-1; D gene unclear. Germline lookup yields CDR1 SGHTA and CDR2 FQGNSA. V shed 5 bases and J shed 6 bases, with 13 bases lying between them. This CDR3 is built from 13 residues.

The rearrangement uses TRBV5-8 and TRBJ2-5; 8 nucleotides match TRBD2. V shed 1 base and J 5 bases; nucleotides not matched to a gene: 10. Per the germline V gene, CDR1 is SGHTS and CDR2 is YDEGEE. CDR3 length: 16 residues. In nucleotides, the CDR3 is TGTGCCAGCAGCTTGAGCGGGAGAGTGGCAGGGGAGACCCAGTACTTC. Protein: CASSLSGRVAGETQYF.

V is TRBV9 and J is TRBJ1-2, with a tentative D call TRBD1 (5 bases). CDR1 is SGDLS and CDR2 is YYNGEE in the germline V gene. There are 14 residues in the CDR3. Between the trimmed V and J ends, which lost 0 bases and 8 bases, there was a span of 14 bases. The CDR3 bases are TGTGCCAGCAGCGTAGCTACTAGGGGAGGCGGCTACACCTTC. Translated, it gives CASSVATRGGGYTF.

The gene calls are TRBV9 and TRBJ1-3, with unresolved D. This CDR3 contains 15 residues. Trimming removed 1 base from V and 2 bases from J, with 10 bases in between. Germline CDR1 reads SGDLS; CDR2 reads YYNGEE. The chain's CDR3 is CASSVRGDAGNTIYF. CDR3 in DNA: TGTGCCAGCAGCGTACGAGGAGACGCTGGAAACACCATATATTTT.